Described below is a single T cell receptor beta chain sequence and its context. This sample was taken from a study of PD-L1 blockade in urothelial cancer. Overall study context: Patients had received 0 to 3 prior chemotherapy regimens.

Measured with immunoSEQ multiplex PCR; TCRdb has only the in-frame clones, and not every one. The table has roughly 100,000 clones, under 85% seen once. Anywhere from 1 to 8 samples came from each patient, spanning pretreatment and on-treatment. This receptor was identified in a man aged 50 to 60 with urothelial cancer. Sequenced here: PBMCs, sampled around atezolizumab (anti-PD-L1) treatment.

The CDR3 region has the DNA TGTGCCAGCAGCGCACAAACCATAGCCACCTACGAGCAGTACTTC. Protein sequence: CASSAQTIATYEQYF. This chain joins TRBV7-2 and TRBJ2-7; the D is unclear. Per germline, CDR1 SGHTA and CDR2 FQGNSA. This CDR3 comprises 15 residues. V was cut by 5 bases and J by 2 bases, with 16 bases left in between.